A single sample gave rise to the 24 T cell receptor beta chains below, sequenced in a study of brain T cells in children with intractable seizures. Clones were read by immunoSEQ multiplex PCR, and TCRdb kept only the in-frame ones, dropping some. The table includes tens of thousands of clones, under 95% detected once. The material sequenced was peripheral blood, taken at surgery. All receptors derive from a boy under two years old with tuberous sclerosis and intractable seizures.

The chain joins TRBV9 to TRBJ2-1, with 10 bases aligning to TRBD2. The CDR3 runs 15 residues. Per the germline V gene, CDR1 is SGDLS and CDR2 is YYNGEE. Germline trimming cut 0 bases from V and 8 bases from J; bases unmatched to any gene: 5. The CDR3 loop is CASSVEAGGRDEQFF. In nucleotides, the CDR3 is TGTGCCAGCAGCGTAGAAGCGGGAGGGAGGGATGAGCAGTTCTTC.

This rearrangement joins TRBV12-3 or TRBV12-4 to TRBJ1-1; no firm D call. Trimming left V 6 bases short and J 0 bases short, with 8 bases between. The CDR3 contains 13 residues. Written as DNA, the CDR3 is TGTGCCAGCAGCCACCGGGTGAACACTGAAGCTTTCTTT. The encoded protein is CASSHRVNTEAFF.

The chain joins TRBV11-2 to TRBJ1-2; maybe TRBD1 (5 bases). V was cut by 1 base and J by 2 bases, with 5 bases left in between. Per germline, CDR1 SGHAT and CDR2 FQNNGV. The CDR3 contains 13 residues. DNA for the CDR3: TGTGCCAGCAGCTTAGGGACAAACTATGGCTACACCTTC. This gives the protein CASSLGTNYGYTF.

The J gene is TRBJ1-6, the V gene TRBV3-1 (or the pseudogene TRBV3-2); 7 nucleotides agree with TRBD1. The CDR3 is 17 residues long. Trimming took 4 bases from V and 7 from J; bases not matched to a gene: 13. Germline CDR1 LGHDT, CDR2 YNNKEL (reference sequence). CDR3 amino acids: CASSPRQIGGTNSPLHF. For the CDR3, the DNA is TGTGCCAGCAGCCCCCGACAGATAGGGGGCACAAATTCACCCCTCCACTTT.

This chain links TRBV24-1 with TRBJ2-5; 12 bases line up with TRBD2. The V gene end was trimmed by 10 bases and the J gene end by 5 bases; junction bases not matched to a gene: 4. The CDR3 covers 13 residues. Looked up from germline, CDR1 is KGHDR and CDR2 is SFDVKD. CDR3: CATRLAGEETQYF. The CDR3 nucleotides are TGTGCCACTAGACTAGCGGGAGAGGAGACCCAGTACTTC.

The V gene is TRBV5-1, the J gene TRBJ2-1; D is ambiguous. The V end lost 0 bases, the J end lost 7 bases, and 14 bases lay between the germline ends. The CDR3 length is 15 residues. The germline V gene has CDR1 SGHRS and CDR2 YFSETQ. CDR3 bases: TGCGCCAGCAGCTTGGACCCACGCACGGCGAATGAGCAGTTCTTC. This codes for CASSLDPRTANEQFF. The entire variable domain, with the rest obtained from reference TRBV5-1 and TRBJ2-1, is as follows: KAGVTQTPRYLIKTRGQQVTLSCSPISGHRSVSWYQQTPGQGLQFLFEYFSETQRNKGNFPGRFSGRQFSNSRSEMNVSTLELGDSALYLCASSLDPRTANEQFFGPGTRLTVL.

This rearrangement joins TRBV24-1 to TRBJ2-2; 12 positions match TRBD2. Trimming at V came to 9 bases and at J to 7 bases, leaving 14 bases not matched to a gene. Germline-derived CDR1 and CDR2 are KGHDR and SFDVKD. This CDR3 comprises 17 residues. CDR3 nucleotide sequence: TGTGCCACCTCACTAGCGGGAGGCTCTTTTGGAGGCGGGGAGCTGTTTTTT. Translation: CATSLAGGSFGGGELFF.

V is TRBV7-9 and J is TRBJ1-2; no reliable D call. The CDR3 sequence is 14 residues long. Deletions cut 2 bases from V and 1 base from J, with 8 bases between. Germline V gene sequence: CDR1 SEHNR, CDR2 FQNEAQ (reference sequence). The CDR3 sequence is CASSLITLNYGYTF. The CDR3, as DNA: TGTGCCAGCAGCTTAATAACCCTTAACTATGGCTACACCTTC. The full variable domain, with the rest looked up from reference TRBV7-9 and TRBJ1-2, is DTGVSQNPRHKITKRGQNVTFRCDPISEHNRLYWYRQTLGQGPEFLTYFQNEAQLEKSRLLSDRFSAERPKGSFSTLEIQRTEQGDSAMYLCASSLITLNYGYTFGSGTRLTVV.

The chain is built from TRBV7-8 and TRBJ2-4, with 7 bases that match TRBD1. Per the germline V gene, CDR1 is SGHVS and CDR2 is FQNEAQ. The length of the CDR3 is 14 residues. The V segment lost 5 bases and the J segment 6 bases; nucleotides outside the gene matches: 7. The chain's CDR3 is CASSRTGSSNIQYF. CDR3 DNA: TGTGCCAGCAGCAGGACAGGTTCCTCAAACATTCAGTACTTC.

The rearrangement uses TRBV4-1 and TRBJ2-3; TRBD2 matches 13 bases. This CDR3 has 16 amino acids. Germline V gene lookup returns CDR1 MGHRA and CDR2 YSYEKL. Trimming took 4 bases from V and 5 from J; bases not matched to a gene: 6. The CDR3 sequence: CASSLGLAGSRDTQYF. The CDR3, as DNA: TGCGCCAGCAGCCTGGGACTAGCGGGGAGTAGAGATACGCAGTATTTT.

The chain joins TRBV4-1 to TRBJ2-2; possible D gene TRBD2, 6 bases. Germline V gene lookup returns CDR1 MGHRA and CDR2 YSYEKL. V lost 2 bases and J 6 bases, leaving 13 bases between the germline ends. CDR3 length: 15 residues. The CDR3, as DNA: TGCGCCAGCAGCCAATGGGGGGAACCCGCCGGGGAGCTGTTTTTT. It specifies CASSQWGEPAGELFF.

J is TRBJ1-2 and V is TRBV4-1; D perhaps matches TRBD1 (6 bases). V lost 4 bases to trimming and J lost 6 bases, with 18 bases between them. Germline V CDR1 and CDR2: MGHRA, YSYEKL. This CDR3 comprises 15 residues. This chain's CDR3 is CASSPRAGAHHGYTF. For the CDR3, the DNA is TGCGCCAGCAGCCCCAGGGCGGGGGCGCATCATGGCTACACCTTC.

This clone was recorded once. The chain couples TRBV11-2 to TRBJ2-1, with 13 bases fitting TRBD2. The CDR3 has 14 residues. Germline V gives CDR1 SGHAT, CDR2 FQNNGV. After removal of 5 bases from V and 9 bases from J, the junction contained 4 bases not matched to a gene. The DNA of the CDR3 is TGTGCCAGCAGCGTCGGGACTAGCGGGACTGAGCAGTTCTTC. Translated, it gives CASSVGTSGTEQFF.

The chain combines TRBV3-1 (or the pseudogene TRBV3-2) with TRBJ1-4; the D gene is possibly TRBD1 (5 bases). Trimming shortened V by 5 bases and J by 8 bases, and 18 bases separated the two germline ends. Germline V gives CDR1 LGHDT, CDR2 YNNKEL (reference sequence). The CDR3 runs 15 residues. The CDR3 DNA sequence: TGTGCCAGCAGCGCAGACCAGGGTTTATCGGAAAAACTGTTTTTT. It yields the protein CASSADQGLSEKLFF.

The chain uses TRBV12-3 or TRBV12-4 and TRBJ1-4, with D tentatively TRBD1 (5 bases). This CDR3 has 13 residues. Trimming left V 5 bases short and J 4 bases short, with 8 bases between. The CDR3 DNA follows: TGTGCCAGCAGTGGGACGGGTAATGAAAAACTGTTTTTT. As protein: CASSGTGNEKLFF.

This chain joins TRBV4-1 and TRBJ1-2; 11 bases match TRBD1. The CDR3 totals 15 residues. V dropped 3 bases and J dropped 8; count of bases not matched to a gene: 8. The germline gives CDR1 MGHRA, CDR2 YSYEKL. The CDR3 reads CASSHASGTGGGYTF. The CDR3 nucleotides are TGCGCCAGCAGCCACGCTTCCGGGACAGGGGGGGGCTACACCTTC.

CDR3 coding DNA: TGTGCCAGCAGTTTAAGGGATAACTCCTACGAGCAGTACTTC. It translates to CASSLRDNSYEQYF. This chain uses TRBV27 with TRBJ2-7; D is unresolved. CDR1 is MNHEY, CDR2 SMNVEV, per germline (reference sequence). Trimming shortened V by 2 bases and J by 0 bases, and 8 bases separated the two germline ends. This CDR3 contains 14 residues.

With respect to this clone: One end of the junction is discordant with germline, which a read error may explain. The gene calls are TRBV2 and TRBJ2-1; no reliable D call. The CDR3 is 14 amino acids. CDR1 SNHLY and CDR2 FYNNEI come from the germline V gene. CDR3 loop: CASREVLSYNEQFF. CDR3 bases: TGTGCCAGCCGTGAGGTTCTCTCCTACAATGAGCAGTTCTTC.

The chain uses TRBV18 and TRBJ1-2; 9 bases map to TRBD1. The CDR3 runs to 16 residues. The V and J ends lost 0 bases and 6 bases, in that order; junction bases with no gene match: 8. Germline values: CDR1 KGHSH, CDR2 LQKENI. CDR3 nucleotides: TGTGCCAGCTCACCACCGGTAGGACAGGGGCGGCATGGCTACACCTTC. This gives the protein CASSPPVGQGRHGYTF.

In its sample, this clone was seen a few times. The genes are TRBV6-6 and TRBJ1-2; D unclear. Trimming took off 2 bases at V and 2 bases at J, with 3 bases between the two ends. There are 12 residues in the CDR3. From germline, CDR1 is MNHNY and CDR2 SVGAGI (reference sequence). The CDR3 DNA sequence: TGTGCCAGCAGTTACAGGAACTATGGCTACACCTTC. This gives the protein CASSYRNYGYTF.

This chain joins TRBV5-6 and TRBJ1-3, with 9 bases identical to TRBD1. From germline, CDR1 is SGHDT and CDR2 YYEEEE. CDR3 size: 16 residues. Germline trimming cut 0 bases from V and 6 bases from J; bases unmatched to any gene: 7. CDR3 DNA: TGTGCCAGCAGCTTGGCCTTTCGGACAGGGGCAAACACCATATATTTT. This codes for CASSLAFRTGANTIYF.

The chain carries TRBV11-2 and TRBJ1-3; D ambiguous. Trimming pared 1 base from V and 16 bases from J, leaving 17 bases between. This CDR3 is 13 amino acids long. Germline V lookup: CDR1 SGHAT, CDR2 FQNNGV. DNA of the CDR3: TGTGCCAGCAGCTTAGTTACGAGCGGGCCAGTCTATTTT. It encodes CASSLVTSGPVYF.

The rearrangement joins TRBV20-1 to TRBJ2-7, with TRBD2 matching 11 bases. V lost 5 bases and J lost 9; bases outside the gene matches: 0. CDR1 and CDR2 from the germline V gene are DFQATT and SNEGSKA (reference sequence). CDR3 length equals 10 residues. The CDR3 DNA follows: TGCAGTGCTGGACTAGCGGGGCAGTACTTC. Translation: CSAGLAGQYF.

The CDR3 loop reads CASSSAPLVTTDTQYF. Here the CDR3 DNA reads TGTGCCAGCAGCTCTGCTCCACTAGTAACCACAGATACGCAGTATTTT. V gene TRBV13 combines with J gene TRBJ2-3; D might be TRBD2 (5 bases). This CDR3 region has 16 residues. V shed 4 bases and J shed 2 bases, with 16 bases lying between them. In germline, CDR1 is PRHDT, CDR2 FYEKMQ (reference sequence).